This T cell receptor (beta chain) was sequenced for a study of blood T cell repertoires in COVID-19. Overall study: Acute and convalescent COVID-19 specimens originated in the United States, Italy and Spain. PBMCs, B-cell-depleted T cells, or T cells provided the cDNA or gDNA that made up the material.

Authors' data handling: Estimation of nucleated cell counts was performed using reference gene primer amplification. Profiling relied on immunoSEQ multiplex PCR, and the TCRdb table lists in-frame clones only, not all of them. V and J calls plus clone size are reproduced from that table; the DNA served to infer D and trimming. The profile shows roughly 250,000 clones, approximately 82% of them singletons. In germline, CDR1 is MNHEY, CDR2 SMNVEV (reference sequence). V was trimmed by 11 bases and J by 8 bases, leaving 13 bases between them. The CDR3 covers 12 residues. The chain uses TRBV27 and TRBJ1-6; perhaps TRBD1 as D (5 bases). The sequenced sample was peripheral blood. The receptor's source is a middle-aged man with active or convalescent COVID-19. As DNA, the CDR3 is TGTGCCTCTGCGACAGAGTATTCACCCCTCCACTTT. Its translation is CASATEYSPLHF.